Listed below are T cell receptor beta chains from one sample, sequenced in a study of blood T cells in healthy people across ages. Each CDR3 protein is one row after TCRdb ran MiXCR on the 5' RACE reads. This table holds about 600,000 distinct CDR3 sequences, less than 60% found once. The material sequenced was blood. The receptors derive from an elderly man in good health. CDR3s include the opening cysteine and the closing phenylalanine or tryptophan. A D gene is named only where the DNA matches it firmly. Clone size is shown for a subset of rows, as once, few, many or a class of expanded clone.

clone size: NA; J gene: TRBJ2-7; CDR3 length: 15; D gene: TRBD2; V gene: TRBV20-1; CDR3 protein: CSARRGLAGPYEQYF; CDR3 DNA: TGCAGTGCTAGACGGGGACTAGCGGGACCCTACGAGCAGTACTTC
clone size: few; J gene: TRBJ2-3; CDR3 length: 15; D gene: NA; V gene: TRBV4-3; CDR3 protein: CASSQGASGTDTQYF; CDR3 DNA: TGCGCCAGCAGCCAAGGTGCTAGCGGCACAGATACGCAGTATTTT
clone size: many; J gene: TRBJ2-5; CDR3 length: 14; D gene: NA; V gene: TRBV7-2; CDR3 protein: CASTPDSYQETQYF; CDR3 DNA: TGTGCCAGCACCCCGGACTCCTACCAAGAGACCCAGTACTTC
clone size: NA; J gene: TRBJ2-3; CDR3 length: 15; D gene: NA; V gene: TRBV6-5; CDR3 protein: CASRGLGERTDTQYF; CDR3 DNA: TGTGCCAGCAGGGGATTGGGGGAACGCACAGATACGCAGTATTTT
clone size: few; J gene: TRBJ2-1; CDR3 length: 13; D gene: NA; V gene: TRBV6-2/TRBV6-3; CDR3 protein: CASSGLAHNEQFF; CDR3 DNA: TGTGCCAGCAGTGGGCTAGCTCACAATGAGCAGTTCTTC
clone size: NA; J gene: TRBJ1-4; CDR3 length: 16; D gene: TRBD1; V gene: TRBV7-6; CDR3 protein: CASSTGGTGGVEKLFF; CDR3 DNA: TGTGCCAGCAGCACCGGTGGGACAGGGGGCGTTGAAAAACTGTTTTTT
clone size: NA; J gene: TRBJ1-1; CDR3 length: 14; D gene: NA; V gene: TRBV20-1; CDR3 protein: CSARDEGGYTEAFF; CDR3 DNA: TGCAGTGCTAGAGATGAGGGGGGGTACACTGAAGCTTTCTTT
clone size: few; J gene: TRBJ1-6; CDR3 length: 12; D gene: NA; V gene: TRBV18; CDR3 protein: CASSSPNSPLHF; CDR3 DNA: TGTGCCAGCTCATCCCCTAATTCACCCCTCCACTTT
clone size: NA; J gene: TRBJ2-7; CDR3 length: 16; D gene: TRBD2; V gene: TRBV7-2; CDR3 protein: CASTFLASGGTHEQYF; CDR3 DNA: TGTGCCAGCACCTTTCTAGCTAGCGGGGGTACCCACGAGCAGTACTTC
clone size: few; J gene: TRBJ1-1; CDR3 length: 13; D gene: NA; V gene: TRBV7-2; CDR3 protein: CASSSGMNTEAFF; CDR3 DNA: TGTGCCAGCAGCTCAGGGATGAACACTGAAGCTTTCTTT
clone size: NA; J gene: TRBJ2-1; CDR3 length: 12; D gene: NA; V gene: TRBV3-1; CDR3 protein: CASSHADREQFF; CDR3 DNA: TGTGCCAGCAGCCATGCGGATCGTGAGCAGTTCTTC
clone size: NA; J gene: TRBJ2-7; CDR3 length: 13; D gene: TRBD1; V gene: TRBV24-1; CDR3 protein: CATNRDRAYEQYF; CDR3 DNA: TGTGCCACCAACCGGGACAGGGCCTACGAGCAGTACTTC
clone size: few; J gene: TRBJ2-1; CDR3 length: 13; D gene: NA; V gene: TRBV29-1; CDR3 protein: CSVVRSSYNEQFF; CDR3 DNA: TGCAGCGTTGTCAGGAGCTCCTACAATGAGCAGTTCTTC
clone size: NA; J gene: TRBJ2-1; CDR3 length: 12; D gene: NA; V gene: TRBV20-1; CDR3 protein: CSGQRRPSEQFF; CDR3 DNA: TGCAGTGGTCAGAGGCGGCCGAGTGAGCAGTTCTTC
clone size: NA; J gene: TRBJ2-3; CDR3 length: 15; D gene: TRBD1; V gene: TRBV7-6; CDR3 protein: CASTPTGGRTDTQYF; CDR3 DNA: TGTGCCAGCACCCCGACAGGGGGTAGAACAGATACGCAGTATTTT
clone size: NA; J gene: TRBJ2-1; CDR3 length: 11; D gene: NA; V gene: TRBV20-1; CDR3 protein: CSARDDYYEFF; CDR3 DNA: TGCAGTGCTAGAGATGACTACTACGAGTTCTTC
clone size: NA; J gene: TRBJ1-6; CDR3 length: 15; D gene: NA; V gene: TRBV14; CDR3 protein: CASSQDRGRNSPLHF; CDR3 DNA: TGTGCCAGCAGCCAAGATCGGGGCAGAAATTCACCCCTCCACTTT
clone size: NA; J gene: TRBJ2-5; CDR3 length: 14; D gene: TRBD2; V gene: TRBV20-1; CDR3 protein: CSAPTGGPQETQYF; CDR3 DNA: TGCAGTGCCCCCACGGGGGGTCCGCAGGAGACCCAGTACTTC
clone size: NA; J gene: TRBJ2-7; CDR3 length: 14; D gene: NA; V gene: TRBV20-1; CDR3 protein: CSATPGLGVSEQYF; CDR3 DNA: TGCAGTGCCACTCCGGGACTCGGGGTTAGCGAGCAGTACTTC
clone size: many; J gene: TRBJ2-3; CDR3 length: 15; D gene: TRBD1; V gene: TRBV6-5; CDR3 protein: CASSADRARSDTQYF; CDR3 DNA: TGTGCCAGCAGTGCGGACAGGGCGAGGTCGGATACGCAGTATTTT
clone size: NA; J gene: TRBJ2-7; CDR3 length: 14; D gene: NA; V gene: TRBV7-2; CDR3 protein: CASSHDSSAYEQYF; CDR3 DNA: TGTGCCAGCAGCCACGACTCTAGCGCCTACGAGCAGTACTTC
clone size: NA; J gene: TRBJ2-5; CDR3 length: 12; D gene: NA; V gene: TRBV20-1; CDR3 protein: CSASRTGETQYF; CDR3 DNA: TGCAGTGCTAGCCGAACAGGGGAGACCCAGTACTTC
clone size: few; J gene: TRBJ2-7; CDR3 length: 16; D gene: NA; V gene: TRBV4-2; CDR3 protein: CASSQDLGATWYEQYF; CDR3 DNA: TGTGCCAGCAGCCAAGATCTCGGAGCCACTTGGTACGAGCAGTACTTC
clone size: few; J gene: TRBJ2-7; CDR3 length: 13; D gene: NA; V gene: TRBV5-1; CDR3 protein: CASSWDIGNEQYF; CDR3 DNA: TGCGCCAGCAGCTGGGACATTGGAAACGAGCAGTACTTC
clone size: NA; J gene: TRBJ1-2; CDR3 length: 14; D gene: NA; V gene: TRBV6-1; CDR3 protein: CASGESRAHYGYTF; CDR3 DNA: TGTGCCAGCGGTGAGAGCAGGGCCCACTATGGCTACACCTTC